The clone carrying this T cell receptor beta chain was seen many times. The study based diagnoses on clinical symptoms, serum thyroxine and TRAb, thyroid ultrasound and orbital computed tomography. PBMCs were sourced from 9 to 10 ml fresh peripheral blood. TCR beta CDR3 regions were amplified from RNA transcripts. HTBI primers were employed in a first-round RT-PCR of the TCR CDR3. One entry per CDR3 protein, called by TCRdb with MiXCR from the multiplex PCR reads. The sample consists of 400,000 to 500,000 distinct CDR3 sequences, approximately 15% of them appearing once. This sample was included in a study of T cells in Graves' hyperthyroidism and ophthalmopathy. The CDR3 contains 12 residues. In germline, CDR1 is MNHNS, CDR2 SASEGT. V gave up 3 bases and J gave up 9 bases; unmatched junction bases: 2.

The V gene is TRBV6-1, the J gene TRBJ1-5; 7 nucleotides align to TRBD1. The clonotype was recovered from a woman aged 18-29 years with Graves' hyperthyroidism. Material for sequencing was blood. For the CDR3, the DNA is TGTGCCAGCAGTGATGGGGACAGGCCCCAGCATTTT. This encodes CASSDGDRPQHF.